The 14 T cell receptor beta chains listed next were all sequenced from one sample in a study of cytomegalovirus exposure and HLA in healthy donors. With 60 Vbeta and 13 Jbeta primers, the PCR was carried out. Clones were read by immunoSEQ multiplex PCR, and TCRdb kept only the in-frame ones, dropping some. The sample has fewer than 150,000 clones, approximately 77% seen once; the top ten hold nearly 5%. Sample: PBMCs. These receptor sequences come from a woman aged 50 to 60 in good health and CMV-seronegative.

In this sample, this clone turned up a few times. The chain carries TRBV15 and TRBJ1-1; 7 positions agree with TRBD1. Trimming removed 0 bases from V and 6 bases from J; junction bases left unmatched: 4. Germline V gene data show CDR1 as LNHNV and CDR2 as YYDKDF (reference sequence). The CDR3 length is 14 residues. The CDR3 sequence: CATSRDRGTAEAFF. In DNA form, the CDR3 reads TGTGCCACCAGCAGAGATCGGGGGACAGCTGAAGCTTTCTTT.

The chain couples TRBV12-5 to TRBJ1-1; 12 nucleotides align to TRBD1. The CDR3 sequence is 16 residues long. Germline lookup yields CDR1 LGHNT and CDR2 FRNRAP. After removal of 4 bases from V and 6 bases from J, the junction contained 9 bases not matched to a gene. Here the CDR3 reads CASGSGPGQGAPEAFF. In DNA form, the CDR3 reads TGTGCTAGTGGTTCGGGACCGGGACAGGGGGCTCCTGAAGCTTTCTTT.

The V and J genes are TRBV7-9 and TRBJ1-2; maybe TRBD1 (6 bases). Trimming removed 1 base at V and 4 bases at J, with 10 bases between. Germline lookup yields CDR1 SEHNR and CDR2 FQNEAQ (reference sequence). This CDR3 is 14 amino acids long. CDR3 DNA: TGTGCCAGCAGCTTAGATCAGGGGTTCTATGGCTACACCTTC. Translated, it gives CASSLDQGFYGYTF.

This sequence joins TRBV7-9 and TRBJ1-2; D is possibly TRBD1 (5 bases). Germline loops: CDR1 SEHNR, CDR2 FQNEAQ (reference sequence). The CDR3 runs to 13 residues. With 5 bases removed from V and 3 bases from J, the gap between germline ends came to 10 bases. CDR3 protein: CASSPTGDYGYTF. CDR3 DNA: TGTGCCAGCAGCCCCACGGGGGACTATGGCTACACCTTC.

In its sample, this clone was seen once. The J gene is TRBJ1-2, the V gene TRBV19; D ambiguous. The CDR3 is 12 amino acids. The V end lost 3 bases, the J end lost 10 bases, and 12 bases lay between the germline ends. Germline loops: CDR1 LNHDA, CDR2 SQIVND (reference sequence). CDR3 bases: TGTGCCAGTAGTATGAGGAGCACAATCTACACCTTC. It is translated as CASSMRSTIYTF.

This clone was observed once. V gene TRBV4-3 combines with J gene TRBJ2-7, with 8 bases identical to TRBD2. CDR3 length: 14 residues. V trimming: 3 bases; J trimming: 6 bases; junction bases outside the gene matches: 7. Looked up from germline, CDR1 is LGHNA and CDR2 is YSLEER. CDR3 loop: CASSQQAGDSEQYF. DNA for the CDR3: TGCGCCAGCAGCCAGCAAGCGGGAGATAGCGAGCAGTACTTC.

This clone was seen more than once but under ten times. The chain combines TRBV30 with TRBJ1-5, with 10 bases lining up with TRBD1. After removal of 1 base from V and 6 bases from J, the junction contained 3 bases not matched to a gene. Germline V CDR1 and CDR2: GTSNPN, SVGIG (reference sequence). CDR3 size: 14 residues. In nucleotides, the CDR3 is TGTGCCTGGAGTGGGGACAGGGGAGCTCAGCCCCAGCATTTT. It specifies CAWSGDRGAQPQHF.

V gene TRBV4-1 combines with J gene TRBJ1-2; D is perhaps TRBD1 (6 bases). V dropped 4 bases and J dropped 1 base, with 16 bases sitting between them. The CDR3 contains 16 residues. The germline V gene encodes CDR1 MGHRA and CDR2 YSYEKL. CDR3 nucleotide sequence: TGCGCCAGCAGCCTCAGGGCGGACAGTAGTAACTATGGCTACACCTTC. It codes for CASSLRADSSNYGYTF.

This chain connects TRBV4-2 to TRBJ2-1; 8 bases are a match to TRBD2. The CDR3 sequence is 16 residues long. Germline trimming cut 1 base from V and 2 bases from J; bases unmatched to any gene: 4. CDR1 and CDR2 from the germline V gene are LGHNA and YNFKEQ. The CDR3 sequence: CASSQAGRGAYNEQFF. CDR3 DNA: TGTGCCAGCAGCCAAGCGGGGCGGGGGGCCTACAATGAGCAGTTCTTC.

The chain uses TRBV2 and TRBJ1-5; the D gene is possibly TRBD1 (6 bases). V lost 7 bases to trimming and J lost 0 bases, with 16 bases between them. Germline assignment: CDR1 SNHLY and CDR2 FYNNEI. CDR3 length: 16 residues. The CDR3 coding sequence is TGTGCCAGCACCAGGGGTCCGTACACTAGCAATCAGCCCCAGCATTTT. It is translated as CASTRGPYTSNQPQHF.

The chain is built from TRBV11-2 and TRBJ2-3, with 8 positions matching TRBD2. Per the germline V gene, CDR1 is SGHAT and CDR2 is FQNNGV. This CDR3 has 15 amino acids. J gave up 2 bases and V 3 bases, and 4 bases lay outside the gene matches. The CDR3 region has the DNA TGTGCCAGCAGCTTGACGGGACTAGACACAGATACGCAGTATTTT. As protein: CASSLTGLDTDTQYF. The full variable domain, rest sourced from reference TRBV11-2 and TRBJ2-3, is EAGVAQSPRYKIIEKRQSVAFWCNPISGHATLYWYQQILGQGPKLLIQFQNNGVVDDSQLPKDRFSAERLKGVDSTLKIQPAKLEDSAVYLCASSLTGLDTDTQYFGPGTRLTVL.

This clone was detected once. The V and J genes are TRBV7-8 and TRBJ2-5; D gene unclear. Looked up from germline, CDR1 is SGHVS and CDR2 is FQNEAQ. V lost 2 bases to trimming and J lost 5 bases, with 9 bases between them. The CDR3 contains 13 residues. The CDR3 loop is CASSLQPVETQYF. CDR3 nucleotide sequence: TGTGCCAGCAGCTTACAACCGGTGGAGACCCAGTACTTC.

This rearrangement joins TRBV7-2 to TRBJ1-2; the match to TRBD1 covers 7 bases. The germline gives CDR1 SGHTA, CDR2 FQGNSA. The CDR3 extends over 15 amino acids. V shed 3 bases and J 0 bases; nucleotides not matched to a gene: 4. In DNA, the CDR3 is TGTGCCAGCAGCTTGTCGACAGGGTCTAACTATGGCTACACCTTC. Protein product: CASSLSTGSNYGYTF.

CDR3 sequence reads: CASSQEARGSNTGELFF. For the CDR3, the DNA is TGCGCCAGCAGCCAAGAAGCCAGGGGGTCGAACACCGGGGAGCTGTTTTTT. J is TRBJ2-2 and V is TRBV4-1; 7 bases match TRBD1. Trimming removed 0 bases from V and 0 bases from J; junction bases left unmatched: 4. CDR1 is MGHRA and CDR2 is YSYEKL in the germline V gene. There are 17 residues in the CDR3.